The 27 T cell receptor beta chains below were found in one sample sequenced in a study of regulatory and conventional T cells in RAG deficiency. This table comes from immunoSEQ multiplex PCR, and its TCRdb copy is limited to in-frame clones, with some not included. The table lists thousands of clones, more than 70% of them singletons. These data also featured in a second study, about regulatory T cells. That work states: Amplification used 52 TRBV primers and 13 TRBJ primers.

The sequenced material came from CD8+ T cells sorted from blood. These receptors were collected from a human donor in good health.

CDR3 coding DNA: TGTGCCAGCAGCTTAGAGTCCTGGGGACAGGGTAACGAGCAGTACTTC. It yields the protein CASSLESWGQGNEQYF. This rearrangement joins TRBV7-2 to TRBJ2-7; 9 nucleotides agree with TRBD1. This CDR3 has 16 residues. CDR1 and CDR2 (germline): SGHTA, FQGNSA. Trimming removed 1 base from V and 5 bases from J; junction bases left unmatched: 9.

The gene calls are TRBV19 and TRBJ1-5; D gene unclear. Germline-derived CDR1 and CDR2 are LNHDA and SQIVND (reference sequence). The CDR3 covers 15 residues. The ends were cut back, 6 bases at V and 0 bases at J, with 12 bases in the middle. The CDR3 protein is CASSLLPGSNQPQHF. The DNA for the CDR3 is TGTGCCAGTAGCCTCCTCCCGGGTAGCAATCAGCCCCAGCATTTT.

This chain joins TRBV7-9 and TRBJ2-1; unclear D gene. V was pared by 1 base and J by 7 bases, with 5 bases between. Germline-derived CDR1 and CDR2 are SEHNR and FQNEAQ (reference sequence). The CDR3 loop spans 12 amino acids. CDR3 amino acids: CASSLVLNEQFF. DNA for the CDR3: TGTGCCAGCAGCTTAGTTTTAAATGAGCAGTTCTTC.

The V and J genes are TRBV19 and TRBJ1-5, with D uncertain. The V gene lost 0 bases and the J gene lost 0 bases, with 3 bases spanning the gap. Germline values: CDR1 LNHDA, CDR2 SQIVND (reference sequence). The CDR3 is made up of 14 amino acids. CDR3 loop: CASSIESSNQPQHF. The CDR3 coding sequence is TGTGCCAGTAGTATAGAAAGTAGCAATCAGCCCCAGCATTTT.

This chain joins TRBV2 and TRBJ1-6, with TRBD1 matching over 8 bases. V lost 2 bases, J lost 7 bases, and 7 bases stayed unmatched. This CDR3 spans 16 amino acids. Germline CDR1 is SNHLY and CDR2 is FYNNEI. The CDR3 region is CASSELGQVLNSPLHF. CDR3 bases: TGTGCCAGCAGTGAATTGGGACAGGTCTTAAATTCACCCCTCCACTTT.

V gene TRBV6-5 combines with J gene TRBJ2-2; possibly TRBD1 for D (5 bases). The CDR3 sequence is 14 residues long. Per the germline V gene, CDR1 is MNHEY and CDR2 is SVGAGI. Trimming took 1 base from V and 4 from J, leaving 7 bases between them. The CDR3 loop reads CASSYFQGTGELFF. CDR3 DNA: TGTGCCAGCAGTTACTTCCAGGGCACCGGGGAGCTGTTTTTT.

The chain links TRBV19 to TRBJ2-1; the D gene is possibly TRBD1 (6 bases). V was cut by 4 bases and J by 7 bases, with 17 bases left in between. This CDR3 spans 15 amino acids. In germline, CDR1 is LNHDA, CDR2 SQIVND (reference sequence). The CDR3 reads CASSRGHSNGNEQFF. DNA for the CDR3: TGTGCCAGTAGTAGGGGACACTCCAATGGGAATGAGCAGTTCTTC.

This clone was seen a single time. V usage is TRBV5-1 and J usage is TRBJ1-6, with D perhaps matching TRBD1 (6 bases). This CDR3 contains 14 residues. Looked up from germline, CDR1 is SGHRS and CDR2 is YFSETQ. V lost 2 bases, J lost 7 bases, and 10 bases lay in between. The CDR3: CASSLQGLNSPLHF. CDR3 in DNA: TGCGCCAGCAGCTTACAGGGTCTGAATTCACCCCTCCACTTT.

In its sample, this clone was seen a few times. The gene calls are TRBV5-4 and TRBJ1-1; D gene ambiguous. CDR3 size: 13 residues. Germline CDR1 reads SGHNT; CDR2 reads YYREEE (reference sequence). Trimming removed 0 bases from V and 0 bases from J, with 3 bases in between. The CDR3 loop reads CASSLVVNTEAFF. The CDR3 coding sequence is TGTGCCAGCAGCTTGGTGGTGAACACTGAAGCTTTCTTT.

The V gene is TRBV11-2, the J gene TRBJ2-1, with TRBD2 identical over 10 bases. Germline V CDR1 and CDR2: SGHAT, FQNNGV. The CDR3 is made up of 15 amino acids. The V segment lost 4 bases and the J segment 5 bases; nucleotides outside the gene matches: 5. This chain's CDR3 is CASSYLAGVDNEQFF. The CDR3 nucleotides are TGTGCCAGCAGCTATCTAGCGGGAGTTGACAATGAGCAGTTCTTC.

This clone was seen a few times. This sequence joins TRBV19 and TRBJ1-4; D is unresolved. CDR1 and CDR2 (germline): LNHDA, SQIVND (reference sequence). The CDR3 is made up of 16 amino acids. The V gene lost 5 bases and the J gene lost 5 bases, with 18 bases spanning the gap. The CDR3 bases are TGTGCCAGTAGTTCGGTGGCGGTCGTCCCGAATGAAAAACTGTTTTTT. As protein: CASSSVAVVPNEKLFF.

The genes are TRBV7-2 and TRBJ2-7; a weak D match, TRBD1 (5 bases). Germline-derived CDR1 and CDR2 are SGHTA and FQGNSA. V lost 6 bases to trimming and J lost 0 bases, with 15 bases between them. This CDR3 has 15 amino acids. The CDR3 coding sequence is TGTGCCAGCAGTAGGTCCGCAGGGAACTCCTACGAGCAGTACTTC. Translated: CASSRSAGNSYEQYF. Combining the CDR3 with reference TRBV7-2 and TRBJ2-7 gives the whole variable domain GAGVSQSPSNKVTEKGKDVELRCDPISGHTALYWYRQSLGQGLEFLIYFQGNSAPDKSGLPSDRFSAERTGGSVSTLTIQRTQQEDSAVYLCASSRSAGNSYEQYFGPGTRLTVT.

This clone was recorded only once. The chain has TRBV19 and TRBJ2-1; TRBD1 is a possible D gene (6 bases). This CDR3 has 14 residues. The V end lost 6 bases, the J end lost 3 bases, and 12 bases lay between the germline ends. CDR1 and CDR2 from the germline V gene are LNHDA and SQIVND (reference sequence). CDR3 bases: TGTGCCAGTAGCAATACAGGGCTCTACAATGAGCAGTTCTTC. Residues: CASSNTGLYNEQFF.

The V gene is TRBV14, the J gene TRBJ1-1, with D possibly TRBD1 on 6 matching bases. Germline CDR1 and CDR2: SGHDN and FVKESK. With 0 bases removed from V and 3 bases from J, the gap between germline ends came to 23 bases. The CDR3 covers 19 residues. The CDR3 reads CASSQDPLGQFRIDTEAFF. The CDR3 nucleotides read TGTGCCAGCAGCCAAGATCCCTTAGGACAGTTTAGGATTGACACTGAAGCTTTCTTT.

V gene TRBV7-9 combines with J gene TRBJ2-3; weak D call: TRBD2 (6 bases). The CDR3 is 14 residues long. CDR1 and CDR2 (germline): SEHNR, FQNEAQ (reference sequence). The V gene lost 3 bases and the J gene lost 5 bases, with 12 bases spanning the gap. The CDR3 coding sequence is TGTGCCAGCAGCTTGGCGATGGAGGGAGATACGCAGTATTTT. Translating gives CASSLAMEGDTQYF.

The chain is built from TRBV10-3 and TRBJ2-7, with 10 bases identical to TRBD1. Unmatched junction bases numbered 8, after V lost 0 bases and J lost 3 bases. Germline V lookup: CDR1 ENHRY, CDR2 SYGVKD. The length of the CDR3 is 17 residues. The CDR3 loop reads CAISESSRRTGGYEQYF. DNA of the CDR3: TGTGCCATCAGTGAGTCGAGTCGCAGGACAGGGGGCTACGAGCAGTACTTC.

V usage is TRBV10-1 and J usage is TRBJ1-5; TRBD1 is a possible D gene (6 bases). CDR1 and CDR2 (germline): WNHNN, SYGVQD (reference sequence). V was trimmed by 6 bases and J by 0 bases, leaving 24 bases between them. This CDR3 comprises 19 residues. The CDR3 bases are TGCGCCAGCAGCGGAGCCCCCAGGGGCCGTTTACATAGCAATCAGCCCCAGCATTTT. It is translated as CASSGAPRGRLHSNQPQHF.

The chain uses TRBV6-6 and TRBJ2-3; D remains ambiguous. The germline V gene has CDR1 MNHNY and CDR2 SVGAGI (reference sequence). This CDR3 has 15 residues. The V end was cut by 4 bases, the J end by 0 bases, with 11 bases between. CDR3 region: CASSLTHTSTDTQYF. CDR3 in DNA: TGTGCCAGCAGTTTGACACATACTAGCACAGATACGCAGTATTTT.

The chain joins TRBV5-4 to TRBJ2-7, with 10 bases that match TRBD1. The J segment lost 3 bases and the V segment lost 4 bases, leaving 7 bases of the junction unmatched. The CDR3 covers 15 residues. Looked up from germline, CDR1 is SGHNT and CDR2 is YYREEE (reference sequence). The CDR3 DNA reads as TGTGCCAGCAGCGCCCCGGGACAGGGGATCTACGAGCAGTACTTC. This codes for CASSAPGQGIYEQYF.

This chain connects TRBV10-2 to TRBJ1-1; D not resolved. Germline-derived CDR1 and CDR2 are WSHSY and SAAADI. CDR3 size: 17 residues. Trimming took 4 bases from V and 2 from J, leaving 20 bases between them. As DNA, the CDR3 is TGCGCCAGCAGTGCCCTAGTTCGGGGAGGGAGAAACACTGAAGCTTTCTTT. Encoded protein: CASSALVRGGRNTEAFF.

The chain employs TRBV7-9 and TRBJ2-7; unclear D gene. V shed 4 bases and J shed 4 bases, with 14 bases lying between them. CDR3 length equals 14 residues. The germline V gene has CDR1 SEHNR and CDR2 FQNEAQ (reference sequence). The CDR3 loop is CASSSRQAWYEQYF. The DNA of the CDR3 is TGTGCCAGCAGCTCCCGGCAGGCTTGGTACGAGCAGTACTTC.

The V call is TRBV11-2, the J call TRBJ2-4; D is tentatively TRBD1 or TRBD2 (5 bases each). CDR1 is SGHAT, CDR2 FQNNGV, per germline. This CDR3 is 14 amino acids long. Between the trimmed V and J ends, which lost 5 bases and 4 bases, there was a span of 12 bases. The CDR3 reads CASSPPGRKNIQYF. For the CDR3, the DNA is TGTGCCAGCAGCCCTCCGGGACGGAAAAACATTCAGTACTTC.

J is TRBJ2-2 and V is TRBV6-5; tentatively, D is TRBD2 (5 bases). CDR1 is MNHEY and CDR2 is SVGAGI in the germline V gene. Trimming pared 0 bases from V and 7 bases from J, leaving 12 bases between. CDR3 length: 15 amino acids. The CDR3 spells CASSYSPGLVGELFF. CDR3 sequence (DNA): TGTGCCAGCAGTTACTCGCCAGGACTCGTCGGGGAGCTGTTTTTT.

J is TRBJ1-2 and V is TRBV5-5; 11 bases agree with TRBD1. With 4 bases clipped from V and 3 bases from J, the junction kept 5 bases outside the gene matches. Germline CDR1 and CDR2: SGHKS and YYEKEE (reference sequence). The CDR3 contains 15 residues. CDR3: CASSEGQGVDYGYTF. CDR3 nucleotides: TGTGCCAGCAGCGAGGGACAGGGGGTCGACTATGGCTACACCTTC.

The gene calls are TRBV19 and TRBJ1-1; 8 bases agree with TRBD1. The trim removed 5 bases at V and 5 bases at J, leaving 10 bases unmatched. Germline V gene sequence: CDR1 LNHDA, CDR2 SQIVND (reference sequence). The CDR3 runs 15 residues. CDR3 loop: CASSSGTGRRTEAFF. Here the CDR3 DNA reads TGTGCCAGTAGTTCAGGGACAGGAAGGCGAACTGAAGCTTTCTTT.

The J gene is TRBJ2-3, the V gene TRBV7-9, with D possibly being TRBD1 or TRBD2 (6 bases each). From germline, CDR1 is SEHNR and CDR2 FQNEAQ (reference sequence). This CDR3 spans 15 amino acids. V was pared by 2 bases and J by 5 bases, with 14 bases between. The CDR3: CASSLIRGRVDTQYF. As DNA, the CDR3 is TGTGCCAGCAGCTTAATTCGGGGGCGCGTAGATACGCAGTATTTT.

The V gene is TRBV29-1, the J gene TRBJ2-3; TRBD2 aligns across 7 bases. This CDR3 contains 14 residues. V was clipped by 2 bases and J by 3 bases; unmatched bases: 5. Germline V gives CDR1 SQVTM, CDR2 ANQGSEA. The DNA of the CDR3 is TGCAGCGTTGAACTCGGGGGGTTAACAGATACGCAGTATTTT. It encodes CSVELGGLTDTQYF.